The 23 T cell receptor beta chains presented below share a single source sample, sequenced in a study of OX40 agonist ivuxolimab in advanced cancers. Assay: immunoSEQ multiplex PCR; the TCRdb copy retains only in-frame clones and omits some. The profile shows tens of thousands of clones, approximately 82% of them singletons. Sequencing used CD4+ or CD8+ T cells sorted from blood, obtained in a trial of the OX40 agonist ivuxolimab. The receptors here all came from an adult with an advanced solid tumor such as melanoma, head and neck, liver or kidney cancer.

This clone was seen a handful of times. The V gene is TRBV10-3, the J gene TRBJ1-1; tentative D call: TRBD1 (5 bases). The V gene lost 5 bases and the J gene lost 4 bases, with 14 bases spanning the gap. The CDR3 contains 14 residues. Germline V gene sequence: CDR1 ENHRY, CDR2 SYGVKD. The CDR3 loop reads CAISMEGLSTEAFF. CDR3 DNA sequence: TGTGCCATCAGTATGGAGGGGTTGAGCACTGAAGCTTTCTTT.

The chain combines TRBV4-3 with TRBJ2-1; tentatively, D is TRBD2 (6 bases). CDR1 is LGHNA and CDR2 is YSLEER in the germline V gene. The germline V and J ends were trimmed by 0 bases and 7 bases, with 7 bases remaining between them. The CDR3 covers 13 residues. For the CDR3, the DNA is TGCGCCAGCAGCCAAGAACGGGGGAATGAGCAGTTCTTC. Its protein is CASSQERGNEQFF.

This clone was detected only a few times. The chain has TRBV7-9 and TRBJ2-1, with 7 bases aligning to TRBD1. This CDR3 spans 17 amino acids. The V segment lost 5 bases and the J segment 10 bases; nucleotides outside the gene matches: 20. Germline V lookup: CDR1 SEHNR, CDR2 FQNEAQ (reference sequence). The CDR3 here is CASSPPSRRDSAGEQFF. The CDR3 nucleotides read TGTGCCAGCAGCCCTCCCTCTCGCCGGGACAGCGCCGGGGAGCAGTTCTTC.

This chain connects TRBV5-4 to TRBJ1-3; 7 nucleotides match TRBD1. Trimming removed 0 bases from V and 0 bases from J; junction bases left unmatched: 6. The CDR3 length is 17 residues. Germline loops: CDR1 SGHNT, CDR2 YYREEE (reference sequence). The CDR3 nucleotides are TGTGCCAGCAGCTTGGGTGGCAGGGGGACCTCTGGAAACACCATATATTTT. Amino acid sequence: CASSLGGRGTSGNTIYF.

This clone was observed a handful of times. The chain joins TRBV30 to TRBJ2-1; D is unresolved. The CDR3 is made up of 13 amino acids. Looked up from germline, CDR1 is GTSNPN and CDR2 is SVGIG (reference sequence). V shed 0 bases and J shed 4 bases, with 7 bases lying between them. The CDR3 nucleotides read TGTGCCTGGAGTGTTAGAGAGTACAATGAGCAGTTCTTC. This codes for CAWSVREYNEQFF.

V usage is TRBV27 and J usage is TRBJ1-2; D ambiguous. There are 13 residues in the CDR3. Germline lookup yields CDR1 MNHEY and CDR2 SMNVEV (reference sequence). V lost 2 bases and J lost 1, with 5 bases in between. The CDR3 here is CASSLTVNYGYTF. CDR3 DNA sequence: TGTGCCAGCAGTTTAACAGTTAACTATGGCTACACCTTC.

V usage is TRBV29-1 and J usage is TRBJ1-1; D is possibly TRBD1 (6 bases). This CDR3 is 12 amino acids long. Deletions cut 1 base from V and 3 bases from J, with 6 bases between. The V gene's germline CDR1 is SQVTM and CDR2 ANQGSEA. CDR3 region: CSVEGGHTEAFF. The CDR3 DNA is TGCAGCGTTGAAGGGGGGCACACTGAAGCTTTCTTT.

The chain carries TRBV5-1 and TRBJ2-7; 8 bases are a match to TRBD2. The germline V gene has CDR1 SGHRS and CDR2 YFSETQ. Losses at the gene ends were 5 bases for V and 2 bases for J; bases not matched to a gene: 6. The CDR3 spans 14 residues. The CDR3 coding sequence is TGCGCCAGCAGGACGACTAGCGTGACCTACGAGCAGTACTTC. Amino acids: CASRTTSVTYEQYF.

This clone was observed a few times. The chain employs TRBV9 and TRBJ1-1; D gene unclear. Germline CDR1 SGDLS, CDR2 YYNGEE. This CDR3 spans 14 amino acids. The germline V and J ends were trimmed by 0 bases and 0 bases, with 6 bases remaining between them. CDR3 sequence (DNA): TGTGCCAGCAGCGTAGGAAACATGAACACTGAAGCTTTCTTT. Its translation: CASSVGNMNTEAFF.

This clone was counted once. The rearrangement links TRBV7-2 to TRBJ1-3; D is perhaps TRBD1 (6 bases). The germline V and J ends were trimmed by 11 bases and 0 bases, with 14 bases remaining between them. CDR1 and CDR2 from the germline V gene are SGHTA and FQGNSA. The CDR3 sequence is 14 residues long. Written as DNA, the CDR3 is TGTGCCTCCCGTACAGGGCCCTCTGGAAACACCATATATTTT. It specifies CASRTGPSGNTIYF.

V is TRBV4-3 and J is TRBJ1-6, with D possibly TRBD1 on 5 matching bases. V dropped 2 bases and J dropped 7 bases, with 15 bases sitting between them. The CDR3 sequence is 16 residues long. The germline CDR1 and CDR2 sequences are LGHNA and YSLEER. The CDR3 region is CASSQYPRDGNSPLHF. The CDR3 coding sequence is TGCGCCAGCAGCCAATACCCACGGGACGGAAATTCACCCCTCCACTTT.

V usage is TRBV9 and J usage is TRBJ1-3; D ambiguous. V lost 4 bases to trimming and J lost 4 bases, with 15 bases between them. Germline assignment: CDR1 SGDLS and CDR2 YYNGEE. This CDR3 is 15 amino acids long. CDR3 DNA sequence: TGTGCCAGCAGCCCAGCCCAATTGGGGGGAAACACCATATATTTT. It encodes CASSPAQLGGNTIYF.

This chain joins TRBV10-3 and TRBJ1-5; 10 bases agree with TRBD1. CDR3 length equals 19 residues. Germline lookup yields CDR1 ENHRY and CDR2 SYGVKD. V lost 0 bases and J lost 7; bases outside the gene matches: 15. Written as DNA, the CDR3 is TGTGCCATCAGTGAGTCCTTGGGACAGGGGAGAGGGGACCACCAGCCCCAGCATTTT. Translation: CAISESLGQGRGDHQPQHF.

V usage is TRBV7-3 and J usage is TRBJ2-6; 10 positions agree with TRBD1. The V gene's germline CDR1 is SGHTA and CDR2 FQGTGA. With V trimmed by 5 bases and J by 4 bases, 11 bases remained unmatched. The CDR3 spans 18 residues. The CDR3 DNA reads TGTGCCAGCAGCCCCAGCGGGACAGGGGCAACAGGGGCCAACGTCCTGACTTTC. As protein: CASSPSGTGATGANVLTF.

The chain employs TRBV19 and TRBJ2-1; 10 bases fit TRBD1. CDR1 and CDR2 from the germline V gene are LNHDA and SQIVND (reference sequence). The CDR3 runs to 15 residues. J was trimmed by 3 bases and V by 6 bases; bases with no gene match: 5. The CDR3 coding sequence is TGTGCCAGTAGCTTCGGGGACAGGGGCTACAATGAGCAGTTCTTC. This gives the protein CASSFGDRGYNEQFF.

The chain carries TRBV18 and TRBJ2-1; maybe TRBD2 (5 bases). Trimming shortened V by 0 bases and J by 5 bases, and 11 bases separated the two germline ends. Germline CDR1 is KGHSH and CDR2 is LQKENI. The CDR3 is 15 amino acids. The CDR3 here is CASSPPTTSNNEQFF. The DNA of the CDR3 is TGTGCCAGCTCACCACCGACTACTTCAAACAATGAGCAGTTCTTC.

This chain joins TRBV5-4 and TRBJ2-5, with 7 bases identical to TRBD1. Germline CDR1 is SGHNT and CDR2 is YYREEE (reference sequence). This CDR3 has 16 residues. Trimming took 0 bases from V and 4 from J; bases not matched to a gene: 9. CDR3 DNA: TGTGCCAGCAGCTTGGCCGCTGCAGGGGGTCGAGAGACCCAGTACTTC. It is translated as CASSLAAAGGRETQYF.

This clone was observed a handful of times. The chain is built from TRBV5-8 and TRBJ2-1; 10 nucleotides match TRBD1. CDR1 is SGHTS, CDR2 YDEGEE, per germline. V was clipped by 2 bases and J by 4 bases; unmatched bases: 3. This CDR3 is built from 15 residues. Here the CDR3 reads CASSFGQGGYNEQFF. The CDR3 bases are TGTGCCAGCAGCTTCGGACAGGGGGGTTACAATGAGCAGTTCTTC.

CDR3 sequence reads: CASSPLGSGSYEQYF. The CDR3 DNA sequence: TGTGCCAGCAGCCCCCTGGGGTCGGGGTCCTACGAGCAGTACTTC. This chain joins TRBV5-8 and TRBJ2-7; tentative D call: TRBD2 (5 bases). CDR1 and CDR2 (germline): SGHTS, YDEGEE. Trimming took off 4 bases at V and 1 base at J, with 15 bases between the two ends. The CDR3 has 15 residues.

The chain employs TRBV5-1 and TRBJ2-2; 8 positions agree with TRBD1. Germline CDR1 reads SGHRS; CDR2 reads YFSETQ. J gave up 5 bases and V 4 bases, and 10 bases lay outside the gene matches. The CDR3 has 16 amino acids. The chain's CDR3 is CASSTNRGKNTGELFF. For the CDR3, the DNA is TGCGCCAGCAGCACAAACAGGGGGAAGAATACCGGGGAGCTGTTTTTT.

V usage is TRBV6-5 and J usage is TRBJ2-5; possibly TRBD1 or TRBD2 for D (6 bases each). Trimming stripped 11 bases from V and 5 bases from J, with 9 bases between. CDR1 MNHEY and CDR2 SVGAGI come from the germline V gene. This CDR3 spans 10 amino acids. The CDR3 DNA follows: TGTGCCGGGGGGCGCGAGACCCAGTACTTC. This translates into CAGGRETQYF.

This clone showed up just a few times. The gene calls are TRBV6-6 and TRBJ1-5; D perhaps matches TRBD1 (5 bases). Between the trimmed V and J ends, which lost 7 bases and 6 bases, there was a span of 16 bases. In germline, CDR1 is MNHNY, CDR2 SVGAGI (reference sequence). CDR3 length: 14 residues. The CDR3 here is CASTLPEGAQPQHF. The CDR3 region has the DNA TGTGCCAGCACCCTACCCGAAGGGGCTCAGCCCCAGCATTTT.

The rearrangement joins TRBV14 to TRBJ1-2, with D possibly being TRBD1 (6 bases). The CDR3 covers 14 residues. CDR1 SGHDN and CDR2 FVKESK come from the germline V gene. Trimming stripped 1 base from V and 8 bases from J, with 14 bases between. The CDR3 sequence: CASSQGTGAGGYTF. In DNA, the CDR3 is TGTGCCAGCAGCCAAGGGACGGGGGCAGGGGGCTACACCTTC.